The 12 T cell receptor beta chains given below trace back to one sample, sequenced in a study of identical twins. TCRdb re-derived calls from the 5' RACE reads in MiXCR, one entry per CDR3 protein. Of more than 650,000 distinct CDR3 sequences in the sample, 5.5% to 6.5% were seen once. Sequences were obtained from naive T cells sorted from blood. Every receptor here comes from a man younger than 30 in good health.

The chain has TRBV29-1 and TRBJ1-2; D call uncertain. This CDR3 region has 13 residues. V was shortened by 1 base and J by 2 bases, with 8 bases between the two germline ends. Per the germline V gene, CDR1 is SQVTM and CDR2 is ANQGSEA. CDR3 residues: CSVEGAANYGYTF. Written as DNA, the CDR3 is TGCAGCGTTGAAGGGGCAGCCAACTATGGCTACACCTTC.

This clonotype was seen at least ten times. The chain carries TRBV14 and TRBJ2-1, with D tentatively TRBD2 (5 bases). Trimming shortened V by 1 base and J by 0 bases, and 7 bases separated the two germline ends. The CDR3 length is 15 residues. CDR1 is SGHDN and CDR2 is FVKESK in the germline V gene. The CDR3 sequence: CASSQAGSSYNEQFF. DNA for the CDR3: TGTGCCAGCAGCCAAGCGGGGTCCTCCTACAATGAGCAGTTCTTC. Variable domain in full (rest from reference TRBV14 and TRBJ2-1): EAGVTQFPSHSVIEKGQTVTLRCDPISGHDNLYWYRRVMGKEIKFLLHFVKESKQDESGMPNNRFLAERTGGTYSTLKVQPAELEDSGVYFCASSQAGSSYNEQFFGPGTRLTVL.

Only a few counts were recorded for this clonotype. Here the CDR3 DNA reads TGTGCCAGCGGTCCCTTTTCGGGTGGGATGGAGACCCAGTACTTC. Translation: CASGPFSGGMETQYF. The V gene is TRBV7-9, the J gene TRBJ2-5; D ambiguous. Germline values: CDR1 SEHNR, CDR2 FQNEAQ (reference sequence). The V and J ends lost 8 bases and 5 bases respectively, with 21 bases between them. The CDR3 has 15 residues.

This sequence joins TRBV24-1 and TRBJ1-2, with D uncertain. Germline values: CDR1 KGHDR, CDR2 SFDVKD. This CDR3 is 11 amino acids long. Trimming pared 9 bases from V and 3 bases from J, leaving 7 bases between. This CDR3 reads CATSDHYGYTF. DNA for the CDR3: TGTGCCACCTCGGACCACTATGGCTACACCTTC.

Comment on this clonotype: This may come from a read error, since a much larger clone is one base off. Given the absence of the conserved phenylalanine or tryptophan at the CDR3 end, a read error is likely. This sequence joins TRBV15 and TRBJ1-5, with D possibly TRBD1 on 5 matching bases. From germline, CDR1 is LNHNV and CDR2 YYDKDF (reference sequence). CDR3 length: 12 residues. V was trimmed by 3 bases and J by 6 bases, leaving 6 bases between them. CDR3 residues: CATSRGLQPQHS. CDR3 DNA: TGTGCCACCAGCAGGGGGCTTCAGCCCCAGCATTCT.

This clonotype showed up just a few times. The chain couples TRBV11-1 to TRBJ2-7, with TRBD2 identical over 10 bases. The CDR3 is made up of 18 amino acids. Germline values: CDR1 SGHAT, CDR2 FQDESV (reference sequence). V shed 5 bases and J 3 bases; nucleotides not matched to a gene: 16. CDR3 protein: CASSKKPPEREGSYEQYF. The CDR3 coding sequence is TGTGCCAGCAGCAAAAAACCCCCGGAGCGGGAGGGAAGCTACGAGCAGTACTTC.

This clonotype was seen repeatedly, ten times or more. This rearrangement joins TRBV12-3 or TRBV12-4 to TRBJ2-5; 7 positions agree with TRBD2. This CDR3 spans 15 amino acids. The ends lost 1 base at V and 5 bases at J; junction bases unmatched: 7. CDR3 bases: TGTGCCAGCAGTTTAGGGGAACGGGAGGTGGAGACCCAGTACTTC. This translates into CASSLGEREVETQYF.

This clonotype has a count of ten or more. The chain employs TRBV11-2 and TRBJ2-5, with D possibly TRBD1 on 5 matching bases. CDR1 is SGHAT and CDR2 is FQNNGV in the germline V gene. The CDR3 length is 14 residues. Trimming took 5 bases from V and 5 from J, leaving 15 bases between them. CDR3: CASSPGSRDETQYF. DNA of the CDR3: TGTGCCAGCAGCCCAGGGTCCAGGGATGAGACCCAGTACTTC.

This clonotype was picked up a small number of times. CDR3 sequence: CASRALRQFSNTEAFF. CDR3 DNA: TGTGCCAGCCGGGCCTTAAGACAGTTTTCGAACACTGAAGCTTTCTTT. The chain joins TRBV19 to TRBJ1-1, with D possibly being TRBD1 (5 bases). This CDR3 contains 16 residues. Germline lookup yields CDR1 LNHDA and CDR2 SQIVND (reference sequence). V shed 9 bases and J shed 1 base, with 21 bases lying between them.

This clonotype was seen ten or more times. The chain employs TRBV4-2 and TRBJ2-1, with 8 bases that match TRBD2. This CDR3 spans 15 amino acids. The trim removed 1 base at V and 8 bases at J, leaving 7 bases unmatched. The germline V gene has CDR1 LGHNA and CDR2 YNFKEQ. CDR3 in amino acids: CASSQGAGGAHEQFF. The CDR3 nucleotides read TGTGCCAGCAGCCAAGGGGCGGGAGGAGCCCATGAGCAGTTCTTC.

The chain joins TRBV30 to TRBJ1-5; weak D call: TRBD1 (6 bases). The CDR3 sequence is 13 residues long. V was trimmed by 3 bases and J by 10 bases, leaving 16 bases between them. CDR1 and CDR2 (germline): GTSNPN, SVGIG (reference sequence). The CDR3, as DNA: TGTGCCTGGAGCGGACAGCCCGGGGAACCCCAGCATTTT. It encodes CAWSGQPGEPQHF.

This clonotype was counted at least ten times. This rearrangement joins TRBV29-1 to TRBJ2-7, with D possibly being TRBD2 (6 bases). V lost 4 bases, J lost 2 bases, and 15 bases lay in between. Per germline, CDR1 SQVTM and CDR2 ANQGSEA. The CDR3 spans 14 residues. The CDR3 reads CSVAFYGGTYEQYF. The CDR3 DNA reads TGCAGCGTTGCATTTTACGGGGGAACCTACGAGCAGTACTTC.